The entry below gives a single TCR beta chain sequence along with its context. The antigen is unknown. The data were taken from a study of OX40 agonist ivuxolimab in advanced cancers. The table came from immunoSEQ multiplex PCR; TCRdb's copy has only in-frame clones and leaves some out. This sample has 73,000 or so clones, with 70% to 90% found just once. Germline V gene sequence: CDR1 SGHRS, CDR2 YFSETQ. The CDR3 has 16 residues. With 4 bases clipped from V and 8 bases from J, the junction kept 12 bases outside the gene matches. General observations from the study: Circulating CD4+ and CD8+ T cells showed clonal expansion by week 6 at 0.1 to 3.0 mg/kg.

The material sequenced was CD4+ or CD8+ T cells sorted from blood, taken in a trial of the OX40 agonist ivuxolimab. The TCR comes from an adult with an advanced solid tumor such as melanoma, head and neck, liver or kidney cancer. The chain recombines TRBV5-1 with TRBJ2-1; 10 bases fit TRBD2. The CDR3 loop reads CASSPDPSGGLYEQFF. Written as DNA, the CDR3 is TGCGCCAGCAGCCCGGACCCTAGCGGGGGACTGTATGAGCAGTTCTTC.